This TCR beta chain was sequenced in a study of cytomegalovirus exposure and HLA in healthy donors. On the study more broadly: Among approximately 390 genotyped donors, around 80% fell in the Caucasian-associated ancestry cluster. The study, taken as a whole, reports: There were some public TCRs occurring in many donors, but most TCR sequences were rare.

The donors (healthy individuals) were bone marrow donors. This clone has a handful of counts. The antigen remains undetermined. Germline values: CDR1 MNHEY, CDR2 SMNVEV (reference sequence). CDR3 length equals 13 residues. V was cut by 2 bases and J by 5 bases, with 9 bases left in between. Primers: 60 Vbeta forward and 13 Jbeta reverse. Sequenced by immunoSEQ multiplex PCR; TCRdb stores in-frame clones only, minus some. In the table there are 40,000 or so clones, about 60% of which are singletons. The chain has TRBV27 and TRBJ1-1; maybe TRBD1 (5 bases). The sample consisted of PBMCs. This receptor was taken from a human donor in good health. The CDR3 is CASSLQGKTEAFF. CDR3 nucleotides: TGTGCCAGCAGTTTACAGGGTAAAACTGAAGCTTTCTTT.